A single sample gave rise to the 26 T cell receptor beta chains below, sequenced in a study of blood T cell repertoires in COVID-19. Libraries were prepared by immunoSEQ multiplex PCR; TCRdb keeps only in-frame clonotypes and omits some of them. The sample contains about 64,000 clones, roughly 78% of which appear only once. What was sequenced was peripheral blood. The receptors originated from a man in his sixties with COVID-19, enrolled during active disease.

This clone was observed a single time. The CDR3 protein is CSVVDIQETQYF. As DNA, the CDR3 is TGCAGCGTCGTGGACATACAAGAGACCCAGTACTTC. The chain joins TRBV29-1 to TRBJ2-5; TRBD1 is a possible D gene (5 bases). Per germline, CDR1 SQVTM and CDR2 ANQGSEA. Between the trimmed V and J ends, which lost 6 bases and 2 bases, there was a span of 10 bases. The CDR3 consists of 12 residues.

This clone was seen repeatedly, ten times or more. The rearrangement joins TRBV29-1 to TRBJ1-1; TRBD1 aligns across 10 bases. Germline CDR1 reads SQVTM; CDR2 reads ANQGSEA. CDR3 length: 13 amino acids. CDR3 coding DNA: TGCAGTTGTACCGGGACAGGGGCCACTGAAGCTTTCTTT. Protein product: CSCTGTGATEAFF.

V is TRBV7-3 and J is TRBJ1-2, with 10 bases fitting TRBD1. CDR3 size: 14 residues. Germline CDR1 reads SGHTA; CDR2 reads FQGTGA. Trimming removed 3 bases from V and 8 bases from J; junction bases left unmatched: 6. In nucleotides, the CDR3 is TGTGCCAGCAGCTTTGGACAGGGGGTTAACGGCTACACCTTC. Translating gives CASSFGQGVNGYTF. Using reference TRBV7-3 and TRBJ1-2 for the parts outside the CDR3, the full variable domain is GAGVSQTPSNKVTEKGKYVELRCDPISGHTALYWYRQSLGQGPEFLIYFQGTGAADDSGLPNDRFFAVRPEGSVSTLKIQRTERGDSAVYLCASSFGQGVNGYTFGSGTRLTVV.

The rearrangement uses TRBV24-1 and TRBJ2-7, with D possibly TRBD2 on 7 matching bases. In germline, CDR1 is KGHDR, CDR2 SFDVKD. The CDR3 runs to 16 residues. Trimming shortened V by 8 bases and J by 5 bases, and 24 bases separated the two germline ends. Here the CDR3 DNA reads TGTGCCACCATTTGGGGGGACCGGGGGGCAAACGACGAGCAGTACTTC. Protein: CATIWGDRGANDEQYF.

This chain uses TRBV5-1 with TRBJ2-3; 9 bases line up with TRBD1. The CDR3 totals 14 residues. Trimming took 2 bases from V and 4 from J; bases not matched to a gene: 2. Germline V gene lookup returns CDR1 SGHRS and CDR2 YFSETQ. CDR3 DNA: TGCGCCAGCAGCTTTCGACAGGGGGCAGATACGCAGTATTTT. It codes for CASSFRQGADTQYF.

The chain joins TRBV3-1 (or the pseudogene TRBV3-2) to TRBJ1-2; D is unresolved. The V and J ends lost 6 bases and 8 bases respectively, with 16 bases between them. CDR3 length: 13 residues. The germline CDR1 and CDR2 sequences are LGHDT and YNNKEL (reference sequence). CDR3 residues: CASSLFSGEGYTF. Written as DNA, the CDR3 is TGTGCCAGCAGTCTTTTCTCCGGGGAGGGCTACACCTTC.

This sequence joins TRBV20-1 and TRBJ2-2; no clear D. The ends were cut back, 4 bases at V and 3 bases at J, with 3 bases in the middle. There are 11 residues in the CDR3. Germline CDR1 and CDR2: DFQATT and SNEGSKA (reference sequence). The CDR3 loop reads CSAIDTGELFF. Written as DNA, the CDR3 is TGCAGTGCTATCGACACCGGGGAGCTGTTTTTT.

This chain connects TRBV7-3 to TRBJ2-2; 7 bases are shared with TRBD2. V was pared by 1 base and J by 7 bases, with 12 bases of the junction left unmatched. Per the germline V gene, CDR1 is SGHTA and CDR2 is FQGTGA. The CDR3 consists of 17 residues. In DNA, the CDR3 is TGTGCCAGCAGCTTAAACAGCGGGAAGGGGATAGGCGGGGAGCTGTTTTTT. It codes for CASSLNSGKGIGGELFF.

This clone was observed once. The chain is built from TRBV19 and TRBJ2-1; weak D call: TRBD2 (6 bases). In germline, CDR1 is LNHDA, CDR2 SQIVND (reference sequence). V was cut by 5 bases and J by 2 bases, with 13 bases left in between. This CDR3 region has 15 residues. CDR3 sequence: CASSASSAAYNEQFF. The CDR3 DNA reads as TGTGCCAGTAGTGCCTCTAGCGCCGCCTACAATGAGCAGTTCTTC.

The rearrangement uses TRBV19 and TRBJ1-1, with TRBD1 as a possible D gene (6 bases). CDR1 and CDR2 from the germline V gene are LNHDA and SQIVND (reference sequence). V was trimmed by 7 bases and J by 4 bases, leaving 19 bases between them. CDR3 size: 15 residues. The CDR3 loop reads CASNPSQGHFTEAFF. CDR3 sequence (DNA): TGTGCCAGTAACCCAAGCCAGGGACACTTCACTGAAGCTTTCTTT.

The chain has TRBV13 and TRBJ1-5, with TRBD1 matching 9 bases. Germline CDR1 PRHDT, CDR2 FYEKMQ (reference sequence). V lost 0 bases, J lost 4 bases, and 4 bases stayed unmatched. The CDR3 runs to 16 residues. The CDR3 nucleotides are TGTGCCAGCAGCTTAGGAAGGACAGGGGTTAATCAGCCCCAGCATTTT. Translation gives CASSLGRTGVNQPQHF.

The chain recombines TRBV19 with TRBJ2-7, with D possibly being TRBD2 (6 bases). Trimming shortened V by 10 bases and J by 5 bases, and 24 bases separated the two germline ends. CDR1 LNHDA and CDR2 SQIVND come from the germline V gene (reference sequence). The length of the CDR3 is 15 residues. The CDR3, as DNA: TGTGCCACCACGACGTTTGCGGGGAACGTCCACGAGCAGTACTTC. It specifies CATTTFAGNVHEQYF.

The chain uses TRBV11-3 and TRBJ2-2; TRBD2 matches 10 bases. Germline values: CDR1 SGHNT, CDR2 YENEEA. The length of the CDR3 is 16 residues. V gave up 5 bases and J gave up 6 bases; unmatched junction bases: 9. The CDR3 reads CASSTLAGGLAGELFF. As DNA, the CDR3 is TGTGCCAGCAGCACCTTAGCGGGAGGTTTGGCCGGGGAGCTGTTTTTT.

The gene calls are TRBV5-5 and TRBJ2-7; possible D gene TRBD1, 5 bases. CDR3 length: 14 amino acids. The V end lost 3 bases, the J end lost 2 bases, and 12 bases lay between the germline ends. The germline gives CDR1 SGHKS, CDR2 YYEKEE (reference sequence). The CDR3 is CASSWRQSPYEQYF. In DNA, the CDR3 is TGTGCCAGCAGCTGGCGACAGTCTCCCTACGAGCAGTACTTC.

J is TRBJ2-5 and V is TRBV7-6, with TRBD1 identical over 9 bases. The V gene end was trimmed by 5 bases and the J gene end by 2 bases; junction bases not matched to a gene: 9. The CDR3 has 16 amino acids. The germline V gene has CDR1 SGHVS and CDR2 FNYEAQ. CDR3 loop: CASSVTGGGRQETQYF. CDR3 coding DNA: TGTGCCAGCAGCGTCACAGGGGGCGGAAGGCAAGAGACCCAGTACTTC.

V is TRBV6-5 and J is TRBJ2-2; TRBD1 is a possible D gene (6 bases). The CDR3 is made up of 15 amino acids. Per the germline V gene, CDR1 is MNHEY and CDR2 is SVGAGI. V was shortened by 0 bases and J by 7 bases, with 12 bases between the two germline ends. CDR3: CASSYSIQGVGELFF. CDR3 in DNA: TGTGCCAGCAGTTACTCGATACAGGGTGTCGGGGAGCTGTTTTTT.

The chain is built from TRBV11-2 and TRBJ2-7; a weak D match, TRBD1 (5 bases). V was shortened by 1 base and J by 3 bases, with 16 bases between the two germline ends. In germline, CDR1 is SGHAT, CDR2 FQNNGV. There are 16 residues in the CDR3. The CDR3 DNA follows: TGTGCCAGCAGCTTAGTAAGGTCAGGGATCAACTACGAGCAGTACTTC. Encoded protein: CASSLVRSGINYEQYF.

This clone was picked up a small number of times. This rearrangement joins TRBV2 to TRBJ1-3; unclear D gene. Trimming pared 9 bases from V and 0 bases from J, leaving 6 bases between. CDR1 and CDR2 from the germline V gene are SNHLY and FYNNEI. This CDR3 spans 12 amino acids. DNA for the CDR3: TGTGCCAGGGCTGGCTCTGGAAACACCATATATTTT. Encoded protein: CARAGSGNTIYF.

The chain carries TRBV11-2 and TRBJ2-5, with D unclear. Trimming removed 5 bases at V and 7 bases at J, with 8 bases between. The CDR3 is 11 residues long. CDR1 SGHAT and CDR2 FQNNGV come from the germline V gene. The CDR3 DNA sequence: TGTGCCAGCAGCACGGAGAGGACCCAGTACTTC. Translated, it gives CASSTERTQYF.

V gene TRBV5-1 combines with J gene TRBJ2-1; TRBD2 matches at 13 bases. Trimming cost V 7 bases and J 5 bases; bases outside gene matches: 0. There are 13 residues in the CDR3. Germline CDR1 and CDR2: SGHRS and YFSETQ. The CDR3, as DNA: TGCGCCAGCGGGACTAGCGGGAACAATGAGCAGTTCTTC. As protein: CASGTSGNNEQFF. Based on the CDR3 plus reference TRBV5-1 and TRBJ2-1, the full variable domain is KAGVTQTPRYLIKTRGQQVTLSCSPISGHRSVSWYQQTPGQGLQFLFEYFSETQRNKGNFPGRFSGRQFSNSRSEMNVSTLELGDSALYLCASGTSGNNEQFFGPGTRLTVL.

The sample holds one count of this clone. This sequence joins TRBV20-1 and TRBJ2-1; D might be TRBD2 (5 bases). Germline lookup yields CDR1 DFQATT and CDR2 SNEGSKA (reference sequence). This CDR3 has 15 amino acids. Trimming removed 3 bases from V and 5 bases from J, with 17 bases in between. CDR3 nucleotide sequence: TGCAGTGCTAGTCGTTCAAGCGGTAACCACAATGAGCAGTTCTTC. Translated, it gives CSASRSSGNHNEQFF.

The sample holds a few counts of this clone. The chain couples TRBV29-1 to TRBJ2-7, with TRBD2 as a possible D gene (5 bases). Germline CDR1 SQVTM, CDR2 ANQGSEA. The CDR3 has 11 residues. V lost 5 bases and J 7 bases, leaving 12 bases between the germline ends. CDR3 protein: CSVYTSMEQYF. CDR3 nucleotides: TGCAGCGTTTACACTAGTATGGAGCAGTACTTC.

V gene TRBV12-3 or TRBV12-4 combines with J gene TRBJ2-7; 7 bases map to TRBD2. V was clipped by 10 bases and J by 5 bases; unmatched bases: 8. The CDR3 runs 12 residues. The CDR3 DNA reads TGTGCCACCCAGCGGGATCGGGACGAGCAGTACTTC. Translating gives CATQRDRDEQYF.

The genes are TRBV5-4 and TRBJ2-3, with a possible D match to TRBD1 (6 bases). Germline CDR1 reads SGHNT; CDR2 reads YYREEE (reference sequence). V was cut by 6 bases and J by 6 bases, with 14 bases left in between. This CDR3 region has 13 residues. The CDR3 spells CASTLQGGDTQYF. CDR3 sequence (DNA): TGTGCCAGCACGCTACAGGGCGGCGATACGCAGTATTTT.

This chain joins TRBV30 and TRBJ2-1; maybe TRBD2 (6 bases). The CDR3 contains 12 residues. The ends were cut back, 7 bases at V and 4 bases at J, with 11 bases in the middle. The germline gives CDR1 GTSNPN, CDR2 SVGIG (reference sequence). CDR3 sequence: CAFGRAYNEQFF. CDR3 DNA sequence: TGTGCCTTCGGGAGAGCGTACAATGAGCAGTTCTTC. Supplemented by reference TRBV30 and TRBJ2-1, the full variable domain reads SQTIHQWPATLVQPVGSPLSLECTVEGTSNPNLYWYRQAAGRGLQLLFYSVGIGQISSEVPQNLSASRPQDRQFILSSKKLLLSDSGFYLCAFGRAYNEQFFGPGTRLTVL.

The genes are TRBV11-2 and TRBJ2-3; a possible D gene is TRBD2 (5 bases). The V end was cut by 4 bases, the J end by 4 bases, with 21 bases between. CDR3 size: 17 residues. In germline, CDR1 is SGHAT, CDR2 FQNNGV. CDR3 sequence: CASSSPIPRVGADTQYF. CDR3 sequence (DNA): TGTGCCAGCAGCTCACCGATACCGCGGGTTGGCGCAGATACGCAGTATTTT.